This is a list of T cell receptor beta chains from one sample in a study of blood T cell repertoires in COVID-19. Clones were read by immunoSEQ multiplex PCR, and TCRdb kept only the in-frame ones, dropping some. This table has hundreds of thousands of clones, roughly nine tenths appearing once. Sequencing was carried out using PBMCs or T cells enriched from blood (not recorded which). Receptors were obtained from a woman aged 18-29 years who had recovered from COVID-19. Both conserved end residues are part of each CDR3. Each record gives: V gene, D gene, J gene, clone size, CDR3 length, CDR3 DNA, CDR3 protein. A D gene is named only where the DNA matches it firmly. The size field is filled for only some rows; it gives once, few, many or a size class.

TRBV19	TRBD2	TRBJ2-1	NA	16	TGTGCCAGTAGAAAGAGCGGGGGGCAACTTGGAAATGAGCAGTTCTTC	CASRKSGGQLGNEQFF
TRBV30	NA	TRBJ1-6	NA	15	TGTGCCTGGAGCCGGAACAGGGCTTACAATTCACCCCTCCACTTT	CAWSRNRAYNSPLHF
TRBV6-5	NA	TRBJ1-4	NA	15	TGTGCCAGCAGAAGGGACACGTCAGTTGGGGAAAAACTGTTTTTT	CASRRDTSVGEKLFF
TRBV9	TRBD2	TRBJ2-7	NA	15	TGTGCCAGCAGCGGAACCGGGACTAGGGCAAGCGAGCAGTACTTC	CASSGTGTRASEQYF
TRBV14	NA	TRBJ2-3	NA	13	TGTGCCAGCAGCCAAATGTTTCGGGATACGCAGTATTTT	CASSQMFRDTQYF
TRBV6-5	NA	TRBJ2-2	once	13	TGTGCCAGCAACAGGGCCAACACCGGGGAGCTGTTTTTT	CASNRANTGELFF
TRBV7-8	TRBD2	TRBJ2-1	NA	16	TGTGCCAGCAGCGTGACACTAGCGGGGGATTACAATGAGCAGTTCTTC	CASSVTLAGDYNEQFF
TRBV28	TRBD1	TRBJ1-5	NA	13	TGTGCCAGCAGTTTGGACAGGGGGGCGCCCCAGCATTTT	CASSLDRGAPQHF
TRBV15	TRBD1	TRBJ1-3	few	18	TGTGCCACCAGCAGAGGAGGGTCAGGACAGGGTCGGCTAAACACCATATATTTT	CATSRGGSGQGRLNTIYF
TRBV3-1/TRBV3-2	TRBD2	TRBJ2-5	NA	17	TGTGCCAGCAGCCAGGCACTAGCGGGGGGGCTTCAAGAGACCCAGTACTTC	CASSQALAGGLQETQYF